These 28 T cell receptor beta chains originate from one sample sequenced in a study of cytomegalovirus exposure and HLA in healthy donors. In the PCR, 60 Vbeta and 13 Jbeta primers were used. The method was immunoSEQ multiplex PCR; TCRdb's version includes in-frame clones alone and lacks a portion of them. The table includes about 90,000 clones, roughly three quarters detected once. The specimen was PBMCs. These receptor sequences come from a woman in her fifties or sixties in good health and CMV-seropositive.

J is TRBJ2-4 and V is TRBV11-1; 14 nucleotides line up with TRBD2. Germline V gene data show CDR1 as SGHAT and CDR2 as FQDESV (reference sequence). The CDR3 totals 16 residues. V dropped 5 bases and J dropped 3; count of bases not matched to a gene: 3. In DNA form, the CDR3 reads TGTGCCAGCAGCCAGGGACTAGCGGGAGACAAAAACATTCAGTACTTC. Its translation is CASSQGLAGDKNIQYF.

The chain carries TRBV2 and TRBJ1-6, with 11 bases identical to TRBD1. Trimming cost V 11 bases and J 11 bases; bases outside gene matches: 17. This CDR3 is 16 amino acids long. Per germline, CDR1 SNHLY and CDR2 FYNNEI. The CDR3 reads CASGTGGSLSGTPLHF. The CDR3 DNA follows: TGTGCCTCCGGGACAGGGGGGAGCCTTAGCGGGACACCCCTCCACTTT.

The genes are TRBV2 and TRBJ2-7, with D perhaps matching TRBD1 (6 bases). The CDR3 extends over 14 amino acids. Germline CDR1 is SNHLY and CDR2 is FYNNEI. V was pared by 6 bases and J by 3 bases, with 15 bases between. CDR3 protein: CASSATGSGYEQYF. The CDR3 DNA sequence: TGTGCCAGCAGCGCAACAGGGTCCGGCTACGAGCAGTACTTC.

This chain connects TRBV19 to TRBJ2-3; TRBD2 matches at 7 bases. Germline CDR1 reads LNHDA; CDR2 reads SQIVND (reference sequence). The CDR3 loop spans 13 amino acids. Trimming at V came to 8 bases and at J to 5 bases, leaving 7 bases not matched to a gene. CDR3 nucleotide sequence: TGTGCCAGTTGGGGTGGCGGGGGAGATACGCAGTATTTT. It yields the protein CASWGGGGDTQYF.

This clone has only one observation. This rearrangement joins TRBV28 to TRBJ2-7, with D possibly matching TRBD2 (5 bases). V shed 7 bases and J shed 1 base, with 11 bases lying between them. The CDR3 spans 13 residues. Germline V gene sequence: CDR1 MDHEN, CDR2 SYDVKM. This CDR3 is CASIPGGSYEQYF. The CDR3 DNA sequence: TGTGCCAGCATCCCAGGCGGGTCCTACGAGCAGTACTTC.

The table lists this clone with a count of one. The rearrangement joins TRBV27 to TRBJ2-1; 11 bases map to TRBD2. J was trimmed by 6 bases and V by 10 bases; bases with no gene match: 8. This CDR3 is 14 amino acids long. Germline CDR1 and CDR2: MNHEY and SMNVEV (reference sequence). The DNA for the CDR3 is TGTGCCACCATGACTAGCGGGAACAGCAATGAGCAGTTCTTC. Translation gives CATMTSGNSNEQFF.

In its sample, this clone was seen once. This chain uses TRBV7-3 with TRBJ2-5; perhaps TRBD2 as D (6 bases). The CDR3 consists of 14 residues. Trimming removed 2 bases at V and 4 bases at J, with 11 bases between. Germline-derived CDR1 and CDR2 are SGHTA and FQGTGA. Here the CDR3 DNA reads TGTGCCAGCAGCTTAGGCGGGATCCTAGAGACCCAGTACTTC. Amino acids: CASSLGGILETQYF.

V gene TRBV6-6 combines with J gene TRBJ2-7; 8 bases are a match to TRBD1. The CDR3 is made up of 16 amino acids. J lost 3 bases, V lost 2 bases, and 9 bases had no gene match. CDR1 and CDR2 (germline): MNHNY, SVGAGI (reference sequence). The CDR3 spells CASSYRRDRWGYEQYF. CDR3 DNA sequence: TGTGCCAGCAGTTACCGCAGGGACAGGTGGGGCTACGAGCAGTACTTC.

The rearrangement joins TRBV19 to TRBJ2-2; 8 bases fit TRBD1. CDR3 size: 14 residues. Germline-derived CDR1 and CDR2 are LNHDA and SQIVND (reference sequence). V shed 7 bases and J 4 bases; nucleotides not matched to a gene: 5. CDR3 coding DNA: TGTGCCAGTATAAGGACAGGGATCACCGGGGAGCTGTTTTTT. Protein sequence: CASIRTGITGELFF.

CDR3 DNA sequence: TGTGCCAGCAGTTTAGGAGCGGGCTCAGGGGGGCAGTTCTTC. It codes for CASSLGAGSGGQFF. The rearrangement joins TRBV6-6 to TRBJ2-1, with a weak D call TRBD1 (7 bases). This CDR3 region has 14 residues. V shed 4 bases and J shed 12 bases, with 19 bases lying between them. Germline-derived CDR1 and CDR2 are MNHNY and SVGAGI (reference sequence).

The chain recombines TRBV25-1 with TRBJ2-2; tentatively, D is TRBD2 (6 bases). CDR3 length: 15 residues. Germline-derived CDR1 and CDR2 are MGHDK and SYGVNS. The V and J ends lost 1 base and 6 bases respectively, with 12 bases between them. CDR3 DNA: TGTGCCAGCAGTGAATCCCTGTGGGGGGCCGGGGAGCTGTTTTTT. Residues: CASSESLWGAGELFF.

The chain carries TRBV9 and TRBJ2-6; TRBD1 agrees at 10 bases. This CDR3 has 21 amino acids. Germline CDR1 SGDLS, CDR2 YYNGEE. V trimming: 3 bases; J trimming: 3 bases; junction bases outside the gene matches: 18. The CDR3 nucleotides read TGTGCCAGCAGCGCCGACCTGGGTAGGGACAGGGGCTACTTTGGGGCCAACGTCCTGACTTTC. As protein: CASSADLGRDRGYFGANVLTF.

V gene TRBV4-1 combines with J gene TRBJ2-1; D call uncertain. CDR1 and CDR2 from the germline V gene are MGHRA and YSYEKL. CDR3 length: 14 amino acids. Trimming left V 4 bases short and J 4 bases short, with 11 bases between. The CDR3 spells CASSRASSYNEQFF. Written as DNA, the CDR3 is TGCGCCAGCAGCCGGGCCTCTTCATACAATGAGCAGTTCTTC.

V and J are TRBV5-1 and TRBJ2-5; D gene unclear. CDR3 length: 13 amino acids. The V end lost 0 bases, the J end lost 1 base, and 4 bases lay between the germline ends. Germline V gene sequence: CDR1 SGHRS, CDR2 YFSETQ. CDR3 sequence: CASSLVIQETQYF. The DNA of the CDR3 is TGCGCCAGCAGCTTGGTAATCCAAGAGACCCAGTACTTC.

The CDR3 region has the DNA TGTGCCAGCAGTTTAGAACCGATCGGGGGAGCCGGGAGCGAGCAGTACTTC. As protein: CASSLEPIGGAGSEQYF. The chain employs TRBV27 and TRBJ2-7; D is perhaps TRBD2 (6 bases). Germline V CDR1 and CDR2: MNHEY, SMNVEV (reference sequence). V lost 2 bases, J lost 6 bases, and 23 bases lay in between. The CDR3 extends over 17 amino acids.

This clone was recorded a few times. This chain links TRBV7-9 with TRBJ1-2; maybe TRBD1 (6 bases). Germline V CDR1 and CDR2: SEHNR, FQNEAQ (reference sequence). CDR3 length equals 12 residues. V lost 5 bases and J 5 bases, leaving 9 bases between the germline ends. The CDR3 sequence: CASSEQGYGYTF. The DNA of the CDR3 is TGTGCCAGCAGCGAACAGGGTTATGGCTACACCTTC.

The rearrangement links TRBV5-6 to TRBJ1-3; 7 bases line up with TRBD1. The J segment lost 6 bases and the V segment lost 5 bases, leaving 11 bases of the junction unmatched. This CDR3 comprises 15 residues. Germline CDR1 is SGHDT and CDR2 is YYEEEE. CDR3 in amino acids: CASSSQQGSQNTIYF. Written as DNA, the CDR3 is TGTGCCAGCAGTTCGCAACAGGGGAGTCAAAACACCATATATTTT.

The J gene is TRBJ1-2, the V gene TRBV27; D uncertain. This CDR3 region has 14 residues. The germline gives CDR1 MNHEY, CDR2 SMNVEV (reference sequence). With 2 bases removed from V and 4 bases from J, the gap between germline ends came to 11 bases. CDR3 coding DNA: TGTGCCAGCAGTTTAGGGCCCAAAGGCTATGGCTACACCTTC. Translating gives CASSLGPKGYGYTF.

CDR3 bases: TGCGCCAGCAGCCAGCAGACAGGGGTCGCCTACAATGAGCAGTTCTTC. This encodes CASSQQTGVAYNEQFF. This chain joins TRBV4-1 and TRBJ2-1, with 8 bases lining up with TRBD1. CDR3 length equals 16 residues. Germline CDR1 MGHRA, CDR2 YSYEKL. V dropped 3 bases and J dropped 2; count of bases not matched to a gene: 6.

The chain links TRBV5-4 to TRBJ2-7, with a possible D match to TRBD1 (6 bases). Trimming pared 3 bases from V and 6 bases from J, leaving 19 bases between. This CDR3 comprises 15 residues. Germline V gives CDR1 SGHNT, CDR2 YYREEE (reference sequence). The CDR3 loop is CASSSRDKLAPEQYF. DNA for the CDR3: TGTGCCAGCAGCTCCCGGGACAAGTTAGCCCCCGAGCAGTACTTC.

The chain recombines TRBV11-2 with TRBJ2-2; 7 bases match TRBD1. The CDR3 covers 16 residues. Per germline, CDR1 SGHAT and CDR2 FQNNGV. V shed 2 bases, J shed 0 bases, and the junction held 3 bases outside the gene matches. DNA of the CDR3: TGTGCCAGCAGCTTACAAGGGGGCGCGAACACCGGGGAGCTGTTTTTT. This sequence encodes CASSLQGGANTGELFF.

This chain uses TRBV9 with TRBJ2-3; 7 bases are a match to TRBD2. The CDR3 totals 13 residues. V trimming: 0 bases; J trimming: 6 bases; junction bases outside the gene matches: 1. Per the germline V gene, CDR1 is SGDLS and CDR2 is YYNGEE. The CDR3 DNA follows: TGTGCCAGCAGCGTAGGCGGGAGTGATACGCAGTATTTT. Amino acids: CASSVGGSDTQYF.

About this clone: Other DNA variants within this sample encode the same CDR3. The chain has TRBV27 and TRBJ2-7; 10 bases map to TRBD1. V was pared by 5 bases and J by 2 bases, with 3 bases of the junction left unmatched. The CDR3 loop spans 14 amino acids. CDR1 and CDR2 from the germline V gene are MNHEY and SMNVEV (reference sequence). The chain's CDR3 is CASSTGTGAYEQYF. The CDR3 region has the DNA TGTGCCAGCAGTACCGGGACAGGGGCCTACGAGCAGTACTTC.

The V gene is TRBV6-4, the J gene TRBJ2-1, with no clear D. Germline V lookup: CDR1 MRHNA, CDR2 SNTAGT. V lost 3 bases to trimming and J lost 1 base, with 10 bases between them. There are 15 residues in the CDR3. Written as DNA, the CDR3 is TGTGCCAGCAGTGAATTCCCAGCGTCCTACAATGAGCAGTTCTTC. Encoded protein: CASSEFPASYNEQFF.

This chain joins TRBV11-1 and TRBJ2-5, with D possibly matching TRBD2 (6 bases). Per the germline V gene, CDR1 is SGHAT and CDR2 is FQDESV (reference sequence). V was shortened by 8 bases and J by 5 bases, with 21 bases between the two germline ends. The CDR3 loop spans 15 amino acids. DNA of the CDR3: TGTGCCAGCTCCCTCGGCCCACAAGCGGGTGAGACCCAGTACTTC. Its translation is CASSLGPQAGETQYF. Combining the CDR3 with reference TRBV11-1 and TRBJ2-5 gives the whole variable domain EAEVAQSPRYKITEKSQAVAFWCDPISGHATLYWYRQILGQGPELLVQFQDESVVDDSQLPKDRFSAERLKGVDSTLKIQPAELGDSAMYLCASSLGPQAGETQYFGPGTRLLVL.

CDR3 sequence (DNA): TGTGCCAGCGAGGCCAGTTCCTACGAGCAGTACTTC. Amino acids: CASEASSYEQYF. The V and J genes are TRBV28 and TRBJ2-7; no reliable D call. The CDR3 sequence is 12 residues long. Trimming stripped 8 bases from V and 1 base from J, with 9 bases between. The germline gives CDR1 MDHEN, CDR2 SYDVKM.

The chain employs TRBV19 and TRBJ1-4, with 7 positions matching TRBD1. V dropped 9 bases and J dropped 5; count of bases not matched to a gene: 9. This CDR3 has 14 amino acids. The germline V gene has CDR1 LNHDA and CDR2 SQIVND (reference sequence). The CDR3 region has the DNA TGTGCCAGCCACGGGACAGTCGGGAATGAAAAACTGTTTTTT. The encoded protein is CASHGTVGNEKLFF.

The J gene is TRBJ2-1, the V gene TRBV7-2; the match to TRBD2 covers 9 bases. The germline gives CDR1 SGHTA, CDR2 FQGNSA. The CDR3 sequence is 16 residues long. V lost 4 bases, J lost 2 bases, and 6 bases stayed unmatched. CDR3 protein: CASSYGGGRAYNEQFF. The CDR3 DNA is TGTGCCAGCAGCTATGGGGGCGGGAGGGCCTACAATGAGCAGTTCTTC. The whole variable domain, remainder taken from reference TRBV7-2 and TRBJ2-1, is GAGVSQSPSNKVTEKGKDVELRCDPISGHTALYWYRQSLGQGLEFLIYFQGNSAPDKSGLPSDRFSAERTGGSVSTLTIQRTQQEDSAVYLCASSYGGGRAYNEQFFGPGTRLTVL.